One sample yielded the 20 T cell receptor beta chains listed below, sequenced in a study of blood T cell repertoires in COVID-19. Method: immunoSEQ multiplex PCR; TCRdb's copy keeps in-frame clones and lacks some. The sample shows 300,000 to 450,000 clones, roughly 86% of them seen only once. The sample comprised peripheral blood. These TCRs come from a woman aged 55-70 years with COVID-19, enrolled during active disease.

This chain uses TRBV9 with TRBJ2-1; perhaps TRBD1 as D (7 bases). The CDR3 sequence is 14 residues long. CDR1 is SGDLS and CDR2 is YYNGEE in the germline V gene. The ends were cut back, 4 bases at V and 8 bases at J, with 16 bases in the middle. The CDR3 DNA reads as TGTGCCAGCAGCACGGGGACAGCGGGCTATGAGCAGTTCTTC. Residues: CASSTGTAGYEQFF. Drawing the rest from reference TRBV9 and TRBJ2-1, the complete variable domain is DSGVTQTPKHLITATGQRVTLRCSPRSGDLSVYWYQQSLDQGLQFLIQYYNGEERAKGNILERFSAQQFPDLHSELNLSSLELGDSALYFCASSTGTAGYEQFFGPGTRLTVL.

The rearrangement joins TRBV12-3 or TRBV12-4 to TRBJ1-2, with D perhaps matching TRBD1 (5 bases). The CDR3 consists of 12 residues. Trimming removed 3 bases from V and 6 bases from J, with 8 bases in between. In DNA, the CDR3 is TGTGCCAGCAGTTTGACAGTAGATGGCTACACCTTC. Translating gives CASSLTVDGYTF.

This chain uses TRBV5-1 with TRBJ2-3; D is unclear. Germline CDR1 is SGHRS and CDR2 is YFSETQ. CDR3 size: 15 residues. V lost 4 bases and J lost 2, with 14 bases in between. The DNA for the CDR3 is TGCGCCAGCAGCCCGTTTGCGTATTCCACAGATACGCAGTATTTT. Translated: CASSPFAYSTDTQYF.

The rearrangement links TRBV19 to TRBJ1-5; D uncertain. V was cut by 6 bases and J by 0 bases, with 9 bases left in between. The CDR3 spans 14 residues. Germline V gives CDR1 LNHDA, CDR2 SQIVND (reference sequence). CDR3 nucleotides: TGTGCCAGTAGAGAGGCGAATAGCAATCAGCCCCAGCATTTT. Protein sequence: CASREANSNQPQHF.

The chain uses TRBV10-3 and TRBJ1-2; 9 bases map to TRBD1. Per the germline V gene, CDR1 is ENHRY and CDR2 is SYGVKD. V lost 6 bases, J lost 2 bases, and 10 bases stayed unmatched. The CDR3 runs to 16 residues. CDR3 protein: CAIRLDRGDYNYGYTF. CDR3 bases: TGTGCCATCAGGTTGGACAGGGGCGACTACAACTATGGCTACACCTTC.

The chain is built from TRBV2 and TRBJ2-3; TRBD1 matches 8 bases. V trimming: 8 bases; J trimming: 8 bases; junction bases outside the gene matches: 9. The CDR3 length is 13 residues. The germline gives CDR1 SNHLY, CDR2 FYNNEI. The CDR3 sequence is CASSTQGVVTQYF. The DNA for the CDR3 is TGTGCCAGCTCCACACAGGGGGTTGTTACGCAGTATTTT.

V usage is TRBV7-2 and J usage is TRBJ2-5, with TRBD1 matching 7 bases. Germline V gene data show CDR1 as SGHTA and CDR2 as FQGNSA. The CDR3 contains 13 residues. V was clipped by 3 bases and J by 5 bases; unmatched bases: 3. CDR3 residues: CASSLDRTETQYF. CDR3 nucleotide sequence: TGTGCCAGCAGCTTGGACAGGACCGAGACCCAGTACTTC.

This sequence joins TRBV28 and TRBJ2-2; 7 nucleotides match TRBD2. The CDR3 consists of 13 residues. Trimming cost V 6 bases and J 5 bases; bases outside gene matches: 3. CDR1 is MDHEN and CDR2 is SYDVKM in the germline V gene. The CDR3 DNA is TGTGCCAGCAGGGAGGGAGGGACCGGGGAGCTGTTTTTT. Translated, it gives CASREGGTGELFF.

V is TRBV4-2 and J is TRBJ1-2; possibly TRBD1 for D (5 bases). V was trimmed by 0 bases and J by 2 bases, leaving 13 bases between them. Per germline, CDR1 LGHNA and CDR2 YNFKEQ. The CDR3 is made up of 16 amino acids. This CDR3 is CASSQEPRVRNYGYTF. The CDR3 DNA reads as TGTGCCAGCAGCCAAGAACCCAGGGTCCGGAACTATGGCTACACCTTC.

The chain couples TRBV7-9 to TRBJ1-2; maybe TRBD1 (6 bases). Germline CDR1 is SEHNR and CDR2 is FQNEAQ (reference sequence). The CDR3 has 13 amino acids. Trimming took off 5 bases at V and 8 bases at J, with 15 bases between the two ends. The CDR3 here is CASSPQGGGGYTF. The CDR3 DNA sequence: TGTGCCAGCAGCCCACAAGGGGGTGGGGGCTACACCTTC.

The chain employs TRBV6-5 and TRBJ1-2, with D possibly matching TRBD1 (6 bases). The V end was cut by 1 base, the J end by 6 bases, with 12 bases between. There are 14 residues in the CDR3. CDR1 and CDR2 from the germline V gene are MNHEY and SVGAGI. CDR3: CASSYLGTRNGYTF. CDR3 nucleotides: TGTGCCAGCAGTTACTTGGGGACACGTAATGGCTACACCTTC.

The V gene is TRBV4-1, the J gene TRBJ1-4, with D unclear. Looked up from germline, CDR1 is MGHRA and CDR2 is YSYEKL. The CDR3 is made up of 13 amino acids. The V gene lost 6 bases and the J gene lost 5 bases, with 10 bases spanning the gap. The CDR3 DNA reads as TGCGCCAGCAGTTCAGACACAAATGAAAAACTGTTTTTT. Protein: CASSSDTNEKLFF.

The rearrangement joins TRBV11-1 to TRBJ1-1, with D perhaps matching TRBD1 (5 bases). V lost 0 bases to trimming and J lost 1 base, with 6 bases between them. The CDR3 covers 14 residues. Germline V gives CDR1 SGHAT, CDR2 FQDESV (reference sequence). CDR3 loop: CASSLARANTEAFF. The CDR3 DNA sequence: TGTGCCAGCAGCTTAGCCAGGGCGAACACTGAAGCTTTCTTT. The entire variable domain, with the rest obtained from reference TRBV11-1 and TRBJ1-1, is as follows: EAEVAQSPRYKITEKSQAVAFWCDPISGHATLYWYRQILGQGPELLVQFQDESVVDDSQLPKDRFSAERLKGVDSTLKIQPAELGDSAMYLCASSLARANTEAFFGQGTRLTVV.

The chain couples TRBV6-5 to TRBJ2-3; D perhaps matches TRBD1 (7 bases). Germline V lookup: CDR1 MNHEY, CDR2 SVGAGI. The CDR3 totals 16 residues. Trimming stripped 3 bases from V and 2 bases from J, with 15 bases between. The CDR3 DNA reads TGTGCCAGCAGTTATTCCACAGGGGAGGCCACAGATACGCAGTATTTT. It codes for CASSYSTGEATDTQYF.

The chain recombines TRBV2 with TRBJ2-3; 8 bases line up with TRBD1. CDR1 SNHLY and CDR2 FYNNEI come from the germline V gene. This CDR3 comprises 15 residues. V gave up 6 bases and J gave up 5 bases; unmatched junction bases: 10. The CDR3 DNA sequence: TGTGCCAGCAGAGAACAGGGGGGCCGGGGAGATACGCAGTATTTT. Its protein product is CASREQGGRGDTQYF.

The chain joins TRBV5-1 to TRBJ2-1; 10 bases map to TRBD2. The CDR3 is 15 amino acids. Germline assignment: CDR1 SGHRS and CDR2 YFSETQ. V lost 1 base to trimming and J lost 7 bases; unmatched junction nucleotides: 5. The CDR3 sequence: CASSLTGLANNEQFF. The CDR3 DNA reads as TGCGCCAGCAGCTTGACGGGACTAGCGAATAATGAGCAGTTCTTC.

This chain links TRBV30 with TRBJ1-1, with 7 bases aligning to TRBD1. Germline V lookup: CDR1 GTSNPN, CDR2 SVGIG (reference sequence). CDR3 size: 13 residues. V was pared by 7 bases and J by 2 bases, with 7 bases of the junction left unmatched. This chain's CDR3 is CAFFRDSNTEAFF. In DNA form, the CDR3 reads TGTGCCTTTTTCCGGGACAGCAACACTGAAGCTTTCTTT.

The sample holds a few counts of this clone. The chain employs TRBV7-2 and TRBJ1-4; D perhaps matches TRBD1 (5 bases). V dropped 5 bases and J dropped 4 bases, with 14 bases sitting between them. Per germline, CDR1 SGHTA and CDR2 FQGNSA. CDR3 length: 15 residues. CDR3 region: CASSAQGFGNEKLFF. CDR3 nucleotides: TGTGCCAGCAGCGCGCAGGGCTTCGGTAATGAAAAACTGTTTTTT.

The chain joins TRBV15 to TRBJ1-3; TRBD1 aligns across 11 bases. The J segment lost 0 bases and the V segment lost 2 bases, leaving 12 bases of the junction unmatched. Per germline, CDR1 LNHNV and CDR2 YYDKDF (reference sequence). The CDR3 loop spans 20 amino acids. CDR3 region: CATSRLIGQGAKSSGNTIYF. CDR3 nucleotides: TGTGCCACCAGCAGACTAATCGGACAGGGGGCGAAGTCCTCTGGAAACACCATATATTTT. Complete variable domain (other parts from reference TRBV15 and TRBJ1-3): DAMVIQNPRYQVTQFGKPVTLSCSQTLNHNVMYWYQQKSSQAPKLLFHYYDKDFNNEADTPDNFQSRRPNTSFCFLDIRSPGLGDTAMYLCATSRLIGQGAKSSGNTIYFGEGSWLTVV.

This chain connects TRBV6-5 to TRBJ1-2, with D maybe TRBD1 (6 bases). Germline values: CDR1 MNHEY, CDR2 SVGAGI. The CDR3 covers 14 residues. V was pared by 5 bases and J by 7 bases, with 17 bases between. This CDR3 is CASSTTGYPGGYTF. The DNA of the CDR3 is TGTGCCAGCAGTACGACAGGTTATCCGGGTGGCTACACCTTC.